Listed here are 24 T cell receptor beta chains from one sample, sequenced in a study of T-cell memory formation after mild COVID-19. From the 5' RACE reads, TCRdb called clonotypes with MiXCR, one entry per CDR3 protein. This table has about 200,000 distinct CDR3 sequences, over 7.5% appearing once. The sample was PBMCs or a T cell subset sorted from them (not recorded which). Source of these receptors: a man between 18 and 29 years old who had mild COVID-19 (a few samples of this study predate the infection). Cell type and time point are not known.

This chain uses TRBV7-2 with TRBJ2-4, with 7 bases matching TRBD1. Per the germline V gene, CDR1 is SGHTA and CDR2 is FQGNSA. The CDR3 spans 14 residues. J was trimmed by 7 bases and V by 3 bases; bases with no gene match: 6. CDR3: CASSLTGQVNIQYF. The CDR3 bases are TGTGCCAGCAGCTTGACAGGACAGGTGAACATTCAGTACTTC.

V gene TRBV25-1 combines with J gene TRBJ2-5; D is possibly TRBD2 (7 bases). Between the trimmed V and J ends, which lost 4 bases and 2 bases, there was a span of 14 bases. This CDR3 has 15 residues. Germline V gives CDR1 MGHDK, CDR2 SYGVNS. The CDR3 is CASSVGGGLQETQYF. As DNA, the CDR3 is TGTGCCAGCAGTGTAGGGGGGGGGCTACAAGAGACCCAGTACTTC.

In nucleotides, the CDR3 is TGTGCCAGCGGCCTACAGGAGAACACTGAAGCTTTCTTT. It translates to CASGLQENTEAFF. This rearrangement joins TRBV12-3 or TRBV12-4 to TRBJ1-1; the D gene is possibly TRBD1 (5 bases). V lost 8 bases to trimming and J lost 1 base, with 11 bases between them. The CDR3 sequence is 13 residues long.

This clonotype has just a few counts. This could be a read error, since a much larger clone is one nucleotide away. The chain recombines TRBV2 with TRBJ2-7; no definite D call. CDR1 and CDR2 (germline): SNHLY, FYNNEI. V was pared by 4 bases and J by 3 bases, with 4 bases between. The CDR3 length is 11 residues. CDR3 sequence (DNA): TGTGCCAGCAGTGTTTTCTACGAGCAGTACGTC. Translating gives CASSVFYEQYV.

The chain uses TRBV7-8 and TRBJ1-3; 7 positions agree with TRBD1. Germline CDR1 reads SGHVS; CDR2 reads FQNEAQ. With 5 bases clipped from V and 2 bases from J, the junction kept 6 bases outside the gene matches. This CDR3 region has 15 residues. CDR3 bases: TGTGCCAGCAGCGCCAGACAGGGTGCTGGAAACACCATATATTTT. Residues: CASSARQGAGNTIYF.

This clonotype was seen only a few times. This rearrangement joins TRBV7-2 to TRBJ1-2; D is perhaps TRBD1 (6 bases). CDR3 length equals 13 residues. CDR1 and CDR2 (germline): SGHTA, FQGNSA. V was trimmed by 3 bases and J by 3 bases, leaving 8 bases between them. CDR3 sequence (DNA): TGTGCCAGCAGCTTCAGGGGAGACTATGGCTACACCTTC. This gives the protein CASSFRGDYGYTF.

In this sample, this clonotype turned up many times. The chain is built from TRBV12-3 or TRBV12-4 and TRBJ2-7; TRBD1 matches 7 bases. J lost 4 bases, V lost 1 base, and 1 base had no gene match. CDR3 length: 13 residues. The CDR3 spells CASSLGQGYEQYF. The CDR3 DNA sequence: TGTGCCAGCAGTTTAGGACAGGGTTACGAGCAGTACTTC.

The CDR3 nucleotides read TGTGCCAGCAGTCGCCTAAGATTGGCGGGAAACACCATATATTTT. This translates into CASSRLRLAGNTIYF. The V and J genes are TRBV28 and TRBJ1-3; D unclear. The germline V and J ends were trimmed by 5 bases and 4 bases, with 15 bases remaining between them. The germline V gene has CDR1 MDHEN and CDR2 SYDVKM. The CDR3 totals 15 residues. The entire variable domain, with the rest obtained from reference TRBV28 and TRBJ1-3, is as follows: DVKVTQSSRYLVKRTGEKVFLECVQDMDHENMFWYRQDPGLGLRLIYFSYDVKMKEKGDIPEGYSVSREKKERFSLILESASTNQTSMYLCASSRLRLAGNTIYFGEGSWLTVV.

V and J are TRBV12-3 or TRBV12-4 and TRBJ1-2; 7 nucleotides line up with TRBD1. V was clipped by 3 bases and J by 5 bases; unmatched bases: 3. The CDR3 spans 13 residues. CDR3 sequence (DNA): TGTGCCAGCAGTTTTCAGGGGGGGTATGGCTACACCTTC. Protein sequence: CASSFQGGYGYTF.

This clonotype was observed many times. The chain combines TRBV20-1 with TRBJ2-1; D not certain. Trimming removed 0 bases at V and 0 bases at J, with 18 bases between. The CDR3 runs to 18 residues. Per the germline V gene, CDR1 is DFQATT and CDR2 is SNEGSKA (reference sequence). Written as DNA, the CDR3 is TGCAGTGCTAGAGATCTCTTGAAGGGCGTTAGCTCCTACAATGAGCAGTTCTTC. Protein sequence: CSARDLLKGVSSYNEQFF.

This clonotype occurred many times. The chain couples TRBV5-6 to TRBJ1-2; D remains unclear. Trimming cost V 4 bases and J 7 bases, with 11 bases left between them. CDR1 is SGHDT and CDR2 is YYEEEE in the germline V gene. The CDR3 length is 12 residues. CDR3 sequence: CASSPGWLGYTF. The CDR3 DNA follows: TGTGCCAGCAGCCCTGGTTGGCTTGGCTACACCTTC.

The rearrangement uses TRBV5-1 and TRBJ1-4, with D uncertain. The CDR3 runs to 13 residues. V lost 6 bases and J lost 4, with 10 bases in between. The germline CDR1 and CDR2 sequences are SGHRS and YFSETQ. The chain's CDR3 is CASNVGNNEKLFF. In nucleotides, the CDR3 is TGCGCCAGCAATGTGGGAAATAATGAAAAACTGTTTTTT. Looking up the rest from reference TRBV5-1 and TRBJ1-4 gives the full variable domain: KAGVTQTPRYLIKTRGQQVTLSCSPISGHRSVSWYQQTPGQGLQFLFEYFSETQRNKGNFPGRFSGRQFSNSRSEMNVSTLELGDSALYLCASNVGNNEKLFFGSGTQLSVL.

V gene TRBV19 combines with J gene TRBJ1-1, with a tentative D call TRBD1 (5 bases). Germline CDR1 LNHDA, CDR2 SQIVND (reference sequence). The CDR3 spans 14 residues. Trimming removed 9 bases at V and 4 bases at J, with 18 bases between. The CDR3 sequence is CASRSDSMCTEAFF. The CDR3 DNA is TGTGCCAGCAGATCTGACAGCATGTGCACTGAAGCTTTCTTT.

The chain joins TRBV11-1 to TRBJ2-2; D is unresolved. Between the trimmed V and J ends, which lost 1 base and 6 bases, there was a span of 9 bases. This CDR3 spans 14 amino acids. Germline CDR1 is SGHAT and CDR2 is FQDESV (reference sequence). The CDR3 sequence: CASSLGTLSGELFF. The CDR3 DNA follows: TGTGCCAGCAGCTTAGGAACGCTCTCCGGGGAGCTGTTTTTT.

The chain couples TRBV5-4 to TRBJ2-3; the D is unclear. This CDR3 is 13 amino acids long. Germline assignment: CDR1 SGHNT and CDR2 YYREEE (reference sequence). V lost 3 bases, J lost 9 bases, and 14 bases lay in between. The CDR3 region has the DNA TGTGCCAGCAGCTCGGGCTACGTCGGGACGCAGTATTTT. Translated: CASSSGYVGTQYF.

This clonotype was observed a few times. The chain recombines TRBV27 with TRBJ1-4, with TRBD1 matching over 10 bases. Trimming removed 9 bases from V and 7 bases from J; junction bases left unmatched: 5. The CDR3 extends over 13 amino acids. Germline V gives CDR1 MNHEY, CDR2 SMNVEV (reference sequence). The CDR3 region is CASARDRGEKLFF. As DNA, the CDR3 is TGTGCCAGTGCCCGGGACAGGGGTGAAAAACTGTTTTTT.

The rearrangement uses TRBV5-6 and TRBJ2-4; D is perhaps TRBD2 (6 bases). V gave up 1 base and J gave up 2 bases, with 10 bases separating them. The CDR3 totals 15 residues. The V gene's germline CDR1 is SGHDT and CDR2 YYEEEE. CDR3 DNA: TGTGCCAGCAGCTTGCCCGGGGGAACCAAAAACATTCAGTACTTC. Encoded protein: CASSLPGGTKNIQYF.

This clonotype was observed a few times. This chain uses TRBV20-1 with TRBJ1-1; D unclear. V lost 0 bases to trimming and J lost 0 bases, with 14 bases between them. Germline CDR1 and CDR2: DFQATT and SNEGSKA (reference sequence). The CDR3 contains 16 residues. CDR3 in DNA: TGCAGTGCTAGAGATGGCAGCCTAACTATGAACACTGAAGCTTTCTTT. Protein sequence: CSARDGSLTMNTEAFF.

In this sample, this clonotype turned up a few times. The V and J genes are TRBV7-3 and TRBJ1-2; maybe TRBD1 (6 bases). V gave up 5 bases and J gave up 4 bases, with 17 bases separating them. The CDR3 consists of 15 residues. Germline V gives CDR1 SGHTA, CDR2 FQGTGA. CDR3 protein: CASSPTVGGPYGYTF. The DNA for the CDR3 is TGTGCCAGCAGCCCAACTGTGGGGGGCCCCTATGGCTACACCTTC.

This rearrangement joins TRBV11-3 to TRBJ1-2; no clear D gene. CDR3 size: 10 residues. The V end was cut by 11 bases, the J end by 7 bases, with 11 bases between. The germline gives CDR1 SGHNT, CDR2 YENEEA. CDR3 DNA sequence: TGTGCCGGAACGTTTGCTGGCTACACCTTC. Translated: CAGTFAGYTF.

The chain couples TRBV20-1 to TRBJ2-2; D not certain. The V end was cut by 4 bases, the J end by 5 bases, with 11 bases between. There are 13 residues in the CDR3. Germline V lookup: CDR1 DFQATT, CDR2 SNEGSKA (reference sequence). This CDR3 is CSANPQRTGELFF. CDR3 sequence (DNA): TGCAGTGCTAATCCGCAACGGACCGGGGAGCTGTTTTTT.

This clonotype has a handful of counts. This rearrangement joins TRBV12-3 or TRBV12-4 to TRBJ2-7; no reliable D call. CDR3 size: 14 residues. Trimming stripped 2 bases from V and 1 base from J, with 9 bases between. The CDR3 loop reads CASSLIGASYEQYF. DNA of the CDR3: TGTGCCAGCAGTTTAATTGGAGCATCCTACGAGCAGTACTTC.

The genes are TRBV7-9 and TRBJ2-3; no firm D call. CDR1 is SEHNR, CDR2 FQNEAQ, per germline (reference sequence). The CDR3 spans 16 residues. V dropped 5 bases and J dropped 1 base, with 16 bases sitting between them. Written as DNA, the CDR3 is TGTGCCAGCAGCCCGCGACTCCGGCAGCGCACAGATACGCAGTATTTT. Its protein product is CASSPRLRQRTDTQYF.

The chain couples TRBV7-8 to TRBJ2-1; D could derive from TRBD1 or TRBD2 (7 bases each). V dropped 7 bases and J dropped 4 bases, with 14 bases sitting between them. This CDR3 has 14 amino acids. Per germline, CDR1 SGHVS and CDR2 FQNEAQ. For the CDR3, the DNA is TGTGCCAGCAATCAGGGGGGAGGGTACAATGAGCAGTTCTTC. Its protein product is CASNQGGGYNEQFF. Full variable domain (rest looked up from reference TRBV7-8 and TRBJ2-1): GAGVSQSPRYKVAKRGQDVALRCDPISGHVSLFWYQQALGQGPEFLTYFQNEAQLDKSGLPSDRFFAERPEGSVSTLKIQRTQQEDSAVYLCASNQGGGYNEQFFGPGTRLTVL.